This T cell receptor beta chain was obtained from a study of cytomegalovirus exposure and HLA in healthy donors. V shed 4 bases and J 3 bases; nucleotides not matched to a gene: 4. The CDR3 extends over 15 amino acids. CDR1 SGHTS and CDR2 YDEGEE come from the germline V gene. Study outcomes and limitations: According to the study, roughly 160 TCR beta chains were cytomegalovirus-associated. Rare TCR sequences predominated, though certain public TCRs were found in many donors.

The donors were members of the validation cohort comprising over 100 subjects, separate from the roughly 600-subject first cohort. Produced via immunoSEQ multiplex PCR; TCRdb's table is partial and in-frame only. The sample contains 250,000 to 400,000 clones, roughly 86% of which appear only once. Comments on this clone: What it recognizes is unknown.

The chain is built from TRBV5-8 and TRBJ1-5, with TRBD1 matching 10 bases. Sequenced input: PBMCs. This sequence originates from a man aged 30 to 45 in good health and CMV-seronegative. The DNA for the CDR3 is TGTGCCAGCAGCCCCGGGACAGGGGTCAATCAGCCCCAGCATTTT. It translates to CASSPGTGVNQPQHF.